This T cell receptor (beta chain) emerged from a study of tissue T cells after allogeneic stem cell transplantation. Broader study findings: Limitations included a small, clinically heterogeneous cohort and limited sampling depth.

A word on this clone: As yet, its antigen is unknown. All gene names here are mouse names. From the germline J gene comes the end of the CDR3, since the read stops 1 residue before it.

CDR3 sequences, V/J genes, frequencies and template counts came from survey-depth TCRbeta sequencing. TCRdb's copy holds only in-frame clones and misses some; the assay was immunoSEQ multiplex PCR. Among approximately 4,100 clones listed, around 43% were seen once. The trim removed 1 base at V and 1 base at J, leaving 1 base unmatched. Germline V gene sequence: CDR1 NSQYPW, CDR2 LRSPGD (reference sequence). This CDR3 is built from 15 residues. Specified time point: mouse harvest day 14 after allogeneic transplant. Mouse grafts combined 10^7 T-cell-depleted bone marrow cells with 10^6 splenic CD5+ T cells. Mice had MHC-mismatched B6 into BALB/c GVHD, sampled day 7 or 14.

The sequence came from a female BALB/c mouse given C57BL/6 T cells with graft-versus-host disease after an allogeneic hematopoietic cell transplant. What was sequenced was lymph node tissue. The chain has TRBV1 and TRBJ2-5; TRBD2 matches 8 bases. This CDR3 is CTCSAAWGDQDTQYF. The CDR3 DNA, read in part, is TGCACCTGCAGTGCAGCCTGGGGGGACCAAGACACCCAGTAC.